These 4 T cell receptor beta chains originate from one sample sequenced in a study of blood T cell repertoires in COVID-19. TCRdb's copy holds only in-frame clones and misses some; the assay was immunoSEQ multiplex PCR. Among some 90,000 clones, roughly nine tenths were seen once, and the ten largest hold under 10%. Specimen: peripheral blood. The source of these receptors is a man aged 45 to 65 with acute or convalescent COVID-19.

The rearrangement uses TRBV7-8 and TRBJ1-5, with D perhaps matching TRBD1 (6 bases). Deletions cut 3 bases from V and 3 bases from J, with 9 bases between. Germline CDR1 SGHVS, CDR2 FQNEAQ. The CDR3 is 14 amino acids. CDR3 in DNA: TGTGCCAGCAGCTTCGGACAGCACAATCAGCCCCAGCATTTT. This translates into CASSFGQHNQPQHF.

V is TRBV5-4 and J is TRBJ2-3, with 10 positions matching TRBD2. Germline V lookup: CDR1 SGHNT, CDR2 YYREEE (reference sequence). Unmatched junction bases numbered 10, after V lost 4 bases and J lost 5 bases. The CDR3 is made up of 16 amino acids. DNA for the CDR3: TGTGCCAGCAGCCCCGTAGCGGGGGGTTTTTTAGATACGCAGTATTTT. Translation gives CASSPVAGGFLDTQYF.

In nucleotides, the CDR3 is TGTGCCACCGAGGCCCGCACAGATACGCAGTATTTT. Translating gives CATEARTDTQYF. The chain couples TRBV6-6 to TRBJ2-3; D remains unclear. Trimming took 10 bases from V and 1 from J, leaving 9 bases between them. CDR3 size: 12 residues. CDR1 MNHNY and CDR2 SVGAGI come from the germline V gene (reference sequence).

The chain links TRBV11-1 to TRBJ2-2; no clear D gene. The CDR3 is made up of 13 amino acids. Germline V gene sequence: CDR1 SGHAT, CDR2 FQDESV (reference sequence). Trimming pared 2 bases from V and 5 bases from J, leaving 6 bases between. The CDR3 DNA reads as TGTGCCAGCAGCTTACTCGAGACCGGGGAGCTGTTTTTT. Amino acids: CASSLLETGELFF.